The 5 T cell receptor beta chains reported below all come from one sample, sequenced in a study of OX40 agonist ivuxolimab in advanced cancers. Libraries came from the immunoSEQ multiplex PCR assay. This is the immuneACCESS table as TCRdb keeps it, with only in-frame sequences that have V and J called. A part of the clones is gone; compared with another copy, unresolved V genes explain less than half, and the rest is unexplained. The sample table records tens of thousands of clones; about 86% of these occur just once. The ten top clones hold 40% to 50% of the sample. The specimen was CD4+ or CD8+ T cells sorted from blood, collected in a trial of the OX40 agonist ivuxolimab. Source of these receptors: an adult with an advanced solid tumor such as melanoma, head and neck, liver or kidney cancer.

V and J are TRBV28 and TRBJ1-6; unclear D gene. V lost 4 bases and J 11 bases, leaving 12 bases between the germline ends. Germline-derived CDR1 and CDR2 are MDHEN and SYDVKM. The CDR3 totals 13 residues. CDR3 in amino acids: CASSSINTPPLHF. DNA of the CDR3: TGTGCCAGCAGTTCCATCAACACACCACCCCTCCACTTT. Full variable domain (rest looked up from reference TRBV28 and TRBJ1-6): DVKVTQSSRYLVKRTGEKVFLECVQDMDHENMFWYRQDPGLGLRLIYFSYDVKMKEKGDIPEGYSVSREKKERFSLILESASTNQTSMYLCASSSINTPPLHFGNGTRLTVT.

The chain couples TRBV5-6 to TRBJ2-7, with D perhaps TRBD1 or TRBD2 (5 bases each). The CDR3 covers 14 residues. V was clipped by 2 bases and J by 5 bases, with 14 bases between them. Germline V CDR1 and CDR2: SGHDT, YYEEEE. The CDR3 region is CASSFGGFSHEQYF. The CDR3 DNA reads as TGTGCCAGCAGCTTTGGGGGATTTAGCCACGAGCAGTACTTC.

This clone has a single count. Other nucleotide sequences in the sample specify the same CDR3. V gene TRBV27 combines with J gene TRBJ1-2, with D hard to call. Trimming removed 5 bases from V and 0 bases from J, with 10 bases in between. The CDR3 has 14 residues. Per the germline V gene, CDR1 is MNHEY and CDR2 is SMNVEV (reference sequence). The CDR3 spells CASSPRSPNYGYTF. The DNA for the CDR3 is TGTGCCAGCAGTCCGCGAAGCCCTAACTATGGCTACACCTTC.

A single count supports this clone. The chain has TRBV21-1 and TRBJ1-1; TRBD1 reflects the table's D call only, with no check against the DNA. TRBV21-1 represents a pseudogene. The CDR3 contains 12 residues. In DNA, the CDR3 is TGTGCCAGTAAAGGGGAGAACACTGAAGCTTTCTTT. It encodes CASKGENTEAFF.

This clone is termed medium-sized. The same CDR3 can be traced to other DNA sequences in this sample. The chain is built from TRBV19 and TRBJ2-1, with 8 bases fitting TRBD2. V was clipped by 4 bases and J by 1 base; unmatched bases: 3. CDR3 length equals 15 residues. Per the germline V gene, CDR1 is LNHDA and CDR2 is SQIVND (reference sequence). The CDR3 sequence is CASSTTSGSYNEQFF. The CDR3 region has the DNA TGTGCCAGTAGTACAACTAGCGGATCCTACAATGAGCAGTTCTTC.